This T cell receptor beta chain was identified during a study of blood T cell repertoires in COVID-19. Study as a whole: Sites in the United States, Italy and Spain provided acute and convalescent COVID-19 samples. In each case, the material was cDNA or gDNA derived from T cells, B-cell-depleted T cells, or PBMCs.

The method was immunoSEQ multiplex PCR; TCRdb's version includes in-frame clones alone and lacks a portion of them. The table lists roughly 280,000 clones, around four fifths of them singletons. The V segment lost 2 bases and the J segment 2 bases; nucleotides outside the gene matches: 6. This CDR3 has 15 residues. Germline CDR1 and CDR2: SGHRS and YFSETQ. This clone appeared a single time. The material sequenced was peripheral blood. The source of this sequence is a man between 60 and 70 years old with acute or convalescent COVID-19. The J gene is TRBJ2-7, the V gene TRBV5-1, with 8 bases lining up with TRBD1. The CDR3 loop is CASSFLDRAAYEQYF. CDR3 DNA: TGCGCCAGCAGCTTTTTGGACAGGGCAGCCTACGAGCAGTACTTC.